What follows are 10 T cell receptor beta chains derived from one specimen sequenced in a study of T cell repertoires in MIS-A myocarditis. Assay: immunoSEQ multiplex PCR; the TCRdb copy retains only in-frame clones and omits some. Among about 16,000 clones listed, around 70% were seen once. The sample comprised left ventricle heart tissue obtained at autopsy. These receptors all stem from a man between 18 and 35 years old with fulminant myocarditis from multisystem inflammatory syndrome in adults (MIS-A) after COVID-19.

The gene calls are TRBV13 and TRBJ2-1; D possibly corresponds to TRBD1 (5 bases). CDR1 and CDR2 from the germline V gene are PRHDT and FYEKMQ (reference sequence). V was pared by 1 base and J by 3 bases, with 7 bases between. The CDR3 extends over 14 amino acids. The CDR3 region is CASSLDRYYNEQFF. The CDR3 bases are TGTGCCAGCAGCTTAGACAGGTACTACAATGAGCAGTTCTTC. Looking up the rest from reference TRBV13 and TRBJ2-1 gives the full variable domain: AAGVIQSPRHLIKEKRETATLKCYPIPRHDTVYWYQQGPGQDPQFLISFYEKMQSDKGSIPDRFSAQQFSDYHSELNMSSLELGDSALYFCASSLDRYYNEQFFGPGTRLTVL.

DNA of the CDR3: TGTGCCTGGCGGGACAGGGGGGATTCACCCCTCCACTTT. This encodes CAWRDRGDSPLHF. The chain links TRBV30 to TRBJ1-6; the match to TRBD1 covers 11 bases. V gave up 5 bases and J gave up 8 bases; unmatched junction bases: 2. In germline, CDR1 is GTSNPN, CDR2 SVGIG (reference sequence). The CDR3 length is 13 residues.

V usage is TRBV29-1 and J usage is TRBJ2-7; possibly TRBD2 for D (6 bases). The CDR3 sequence is 15 residues long. The V end lost 5 bases, the J end lost 6 bases, and 23 bases lay between the germline ends. CDR1 is SQVTM, CDR2 ANQGSEA, per germline. The CDR3 nucleotides read TGCAGCGTTCCCTTTACGGGACTCTCGGTCTCCGAGCAGTACTTC. Its translation is CSVPFTGLSVSEQYF.

The chain links TRBV7-2 to TRBJ1-6; maybe TRBD1 (6 bases). The CDR3 contains 15 residues. The germline V gene has CDR1 SGHTA and CDR2 FQGNSA. V gave up 1 base and J gave up 10 bases, with 14 bases separating them. The CDR3 DNA sequence: TGTGCCAGCAGCTTAGTTGGCGGGGGGCTCTCACCCCTCCACTTT. Protein: CASSLVGGGLSPLHF.

This chain uses TRBV7-2 with TRBJ2-1; 8 nucleotides match TRBD2. The trim removed 4 bases at V and 9 bases at J, leaving 5 bases unmatched. Germline loops: CDR1 SGHTA, CDR2 FQGNSA. This CDR3 spans 13 amino acids. The chain's CDR3 is CASSSGGGPEQFF. CDR3 coding DNA: TGTGCCAGCAGCTCGGGAGGGGGGCCTGAGCAGTTCTTC. The full variable domain, completed using reference TRBV7-2 and TRBJ2-1, is GAGVSQSPSNKVTEKGKDVELRCDPISGHTALYWYRQSLGQGLEFLIYFQGNSAPDKSGLPSDRFSAERTGGSVSTLTIQRTQQEDSAVYLCASSSGGGPEQFFGPGTRLTVL.

This clone was picked up a small number of times. V and J are TRBV30 and TRBJ1-6; D unresolved. Germline V gene lookup returns CDR1 GTSNPN and CDR2 SVGIG (reference sequence). V was pared by 5 bases and J by 8 bases, with 13 bases between. CDR3 length equals 13 residues. CDR3 sequence (DNA): TGTGCCTGGGATCCTAGCGGGGATTCACCCCTCCACTTT. Protein product: CAWDPSGDSPLHF.

The V gene is TRBV24-1, the J gene TRBJ1-2, with D possibly TRBD1 on 6 matching bases. CDR1 KGHDR and CDR2 SFDVKD come from the germline V gene. Trimming removed 4 bases at V and 6 bases at J, with 17 bases between. CDR3 size: 15 residues. The CDR3 loop reads CATSDPTGKGDGYTF. CDR3 DNA sequence: TGTGCCACCAGTGACCCTACAGGGAAGGGGGATGGCTACACCTTC.

This chain joins TRBV4-1 and TRBJ2-7; 14 bases map to TRBD2. J gave up 2 bases and V 5 bases, and 8 bases lay outside the gene matches. CDR1 and CDR2 (germline): MGHRA, YSYEKL. The CDR3 covers 17 residues. The CDR3 sequence is CASSVGTSGSLAYEQYF. In DNA form, the CDR3 reads TGCGCCAGCAGCGTAGGGACTAGCGGGAGTTTGGCCTACGAGCAGTACTTC.

The rearrangement uses TRBV3-1 (or the pseudogene TRBV3-2) and TRBJ1-3, with D uncertain. Trimming cost V 1 base and J 0 bases, with 7 bases left between them. The CDR3 has 15 residues. Germline values: CDR1 LGHDT, CDR2 YNNKEL (reference sequence). In DNA form, the CDR3 reads TGTGCCAGCAGCCAAGGACGGGACTCTGGAAACACCATATATTTT. It is translated as CASSQGRDSGNTIYF.

The chain combines TRBV12-3 or TRBV12-4 with TRBJ1-1, with D possibly matching TRBD1 (5 bases). The CDR3 loop spans 11 amino acids. Trimming removed 6 bases at V and 10 bases at J, with 12 bases between. As DNA, the CDR3 is TGTGCCAGCAGACTGCGGGGGGGAGCTTTCTTT. The encoded protein is CASRLRGGAFF.